This is a list of T cell receptor beta chains from one sample in a study of CD8 T cells in Susac syndrome. A single record per CDR3 protein comes from TCRdb applying MiXCR to the immunoSEQ multiplex PCR reads. The table has about 66,000 distinct CDR3 sequences, roughly 94% seen once. The sample comprised CD8+ T cells from PBMCs. Receptor source: a human donor with multiple sclerosis. CDR3s include the opening cysteine and the closing phenylalanine or tryptophan. Fields, in order: V gene, D gene, J gene, clone size, CDR3 length, CDR3 DNA, CDR3 protein. D genes are given only for firm matches. Only some rows state a clone size, as once, few, many or a class for expanded clones.

TRBV9	NA	TRBJ2-3	NA	14	TGTGCCAGCAGCAGGGCAGTTGAGACAGATACGCAGTATTTT	CASSRAVETDTQYF
TRBV6-2/TRBV6-3	TRBD1	TRBJ2-1	NA	17	TGTGCCAGCAGTTACCTAGTAGGACAGGTCCTCTACAATGAGCAGTTCTTC	CASSYLVGQVLYNEQFF
TRBV14	NA	TRBJ2-1	few	13	TGTGCCAGCAGCCATGGAACTTACAATGAGCAGTTCTTC	CASSHGTYNEQFF
TRBV20-1	TRBD1	TRBJ2-7	NA	11	TGCAGTGCTGGACAGGTTTACGAGCAGTACTTC	CSAGQVYEQYF
TRBV4-1	TRBD2	TRBJ2-1	NA	17	TGCGCCAGCAGCCCATTTCAGGGACTAGCGGGAGACAATGAGCAGTTCTTC	CASSPFQGLAGDNEQFF
TRBV30	NA	TRBJ2-7	NA	12	TGTGCCTGGAGTGTACAACCTGACGAGCAGTACTTC	CAWSVQPDEQYF
TRBV27	TRBD2	TRBJ2-2	NA	15	TGTGCCAGCAGCCATAGCGGGAGTATCACCGGGGAGCTGTTTTTT	CASSHSGSITGELFF
TRBV7-8	TRBD2	TRBJ2-1	NA	16	TGTGCCAGCAGCTCTTATGAGGGGAGGGCCTACAATGAGCAGTTCTTC	CASSSYEGRAYNEQFF
TRBV29-1	NA	TRBJ1-4	NA	12	TGCAGCGTTGTAGAAGGGACGGGTAAACTGTTTTTT	CSVVEGTGKLFF
TRBV20-1	TRBD2	TRBJ2-7	NA	16	TGCAGTGCTAGATCGACTAGCGGGGCGTCTGTCTACGAGCAGTACTTC	CSARSTSGASVYEQYF
TRBV4-1	NA	TRBJ1-2	NA	14	TGCGCCAGCAGCATCAGGGAGGTCGACTATGGCTACACCTTC	CASSIREVDYGYTF
TRBV6-1	NA	TRBJ2-5	few	13	TGTGCCAGCAGCCCTCAGCCCGGAGAGACCCAGTACTTC	CASSPQPGETQYF
TRBV7-9	NA	TRBJ1-1	NA	13	TGTGCCAGCAGCTTAGACAGTGGGGCTGAAGCTTTCTTT	CASSLDSGAEAFF
TRBV29-1	TRBD2	TRBJ2-6	NA	17	TGCAGCGCCGAGGGGCGAGCGGGACCCTCTGGGGCCAACGTCCTGACTTTC	CSAEGRAGPSGANVLTF
TRBV7-9	NA	TRBJ2-1	once	12	TGTGCCAGCAGCTTAGAAATCTATGAGCAGTTCTTC	CASSLEIYEQFF
TRBV5-1	NA	TRBJ1-6	NA	14	TGCGCCAGCAGCTCACACGGGGATAATTCACCCCTCCACTTT	CASSSHGDNSPLHF
TRBV4-1	NA	TRBJ1-6	NA	12	TGCGCCAGCAGCCAGGGTAATTCACCCCTCCACTTT	CASSQGNSPLHF
TRBV4-1	TRBD1	TRBJ1-5	once	16	TGCGCCAGCAGCCCCGACAGGGGAAACTCGGGTCAGCCCCAGCATTTT	CASSPDRGNSGQPQHF
TRBV7-9	TRBD1	TRBJ2-7	NA	15	TGTGCCAGCAGCTTAGTGGGGCAGGGGGCTATCTGGCAGTACTTC	CASSLVGQGAIWQYF
TRBV4-1	NA	TRBJ1-1	NA	15	TGCGCCAGCAGCCTGGCCAACGGTGGGGGCACTGAAGCTTTCTTT	CASSLANGGGTEAFF
TRBV9	TRBD1	TRBJ2-5	NA	13	TGTGCCAGCACCGACAGGGACCAAGAGACCCAGTACTTC	CASTDRDQETQYF
TRBV9	NA	TRBJ2-1	NA	11	TGTGCCAGCAGCGAGAGCGGTGAGCAGTTCTTC	CASSESGEQFF
TRBV12-3/TRBV12-4	TRBD1	TRBJ2-7	NA	15	TGTGCCAGCACCCAAGCGGGGACAGGGTCGTCCGAGCAGTACTTC	CASTQAGTGSSEQYF
TRBV19	NA	TRBJ1-6	NA	14	TGTGCCAGTAGTATTGGACTCGGGAATTCACCCCTCCACTTT	CASSIGLGNSPLHF
TRBV29-1	TRBD1	TRBJ2-5	NA	14	TGCAGCGTTGAAGATAGACAGGGGAAAGAGACCCAGTACTTC	CSVEDRQGKETQYF
TRBV20-1	TRBD1	TRBJ2-7	NA	13	TGCAGTGCTTCGACAGGGGCCTTCTACGAGCAGTACTTC	CSASTGAFYEQYF
TRBV9	NA	TRBJ2-3	once	14	TGTGCCAGCAGCGGTGGATATAGCACAGATACGCAGTATTTT	CASSGGYSTDTQYF
TRBV4-1	TRBD1	TRBJ1-5	NA	15	TGCGCCAGCAGCCAAGGCGGGACAGGGTATCAGCCCCAGCATTTT	CASSQGGTGYQPQHF
TRBV7-9	NA	TRBJ1-2	NA	11	TGTGCCACCCGGAACGCGGACAGTTACACCTTC	CATRNADSYTF
TRBV20-1	NA	TRBJ2-7	NA	14	TGCAGTGCTGTGGGGGGCCTTGCAACCTACGAGCAGTACTTC	CSAVGGLATYEQYF
TRBV5-6	NA	TRBJ1-4	NA	14	TGTGCCAGCAGCACCGACAGGTTTGGGGAAAAACTGTTTTTT	CASSTDRFGEKLFF
TRBV7-9	NA	TRBJ1-5	NA	11	TGTGCCAGCAGCGGGCGCGGGCCCCAGCATTTT	CASSGRGPQHF
TRBV30	NA	TRBJ2-2	NA	15	TGTGCCTGGAGTGTTGTGGGGGATGACACCGGGGAGCTGTTTTTT	CAWSVVGDDTGELFF
TRBV30	NA	TRBJ1-1	NA	15	TGTGCCTGGAGTTTGGGGTTGGGGGAGAACACTGAAGCTTTCTTT	CAWSLGLGENTEAFF
TRBV4-2	NA	TRBJ2-1	NA	16	TGTGCCAGCAGCCAAGGCCTTGCGGTCTCCTACAATGAGCAGTTCTTC	CASSQGLAVSYNEQFF
TRBV24-1	NA	TRBJ1-2	NA	12	TGTGCCACCAGTTCCGGGTACTACGGCTACACCTTC	CATSSGYYGYTF
TRBV7-9	NA	TRBJ1-1	NA	16	TGTGCCAGCAGCGCTGCCCCGGGACGGCGGAACACTGAAGCTTTCTTT	CASSAAPGRRNTEAFF
TRBV6-5	TRBD1	TRBJ1-6	NA	13	TGTGCCAGCTACGACAGGGATAATTCACCCCTCCACTTT	CASYDRDNSPLHF
TRBV7-9	TRBD1	TRBJ2-7	NA	15	TGTGCCAGCAGTCCCGGGACAGGAAAATCCTACGAGCAGTACTTC	CASSPGTGKSYEQYF
TRBV12-3/TRBV12-4	NA	TRBJ2-3	NA	14	TGTGCCAGCAGTTTAGCGCCGGCCCCAGATACGCAGTATTTT	CASSLAPAPDTQYF
TRBV28	NA	TRBJ2-1	NA	16	TGTGCCAGCAGTTTACCCACAGGGAAGTCCTACAATGAGCAGTTCTTC	CASSLPTGKSYNEQFF
TRBV7-2	TRBD1	TRBJ2-7	NA	13	TGTGCCAGCAGCCCGGGACAGAAGAACGAGCAGTACTTC	CASSPGQKNEQYF
TRBV29-1	TRBD2	TRBJ2-7	NA	13	TGCAGCGTTGAAGGGGGGGGTCGCTACGAGCAGTACTTC	CSVEGGGRYEQYF
TRBV12-3/TRBV12-4	NA	TRBJ2-7	NA	13	TGTGCCAGCAGTTTGGGGGGATCGGACGAGCAGTACTTC	CASSLGGSDEQYF
TRBV27	NA	TRBJ2-7	NA	15	TGTGCCAGCGGGGGGTCCGCTTCCTCAGCATACGAGCAGTACTTC	CASGGSASSAYEQYF
TRBV27	NA	TRBJ2-7	NA	14	TGTGCCAGCAGTTCTCCAGGTGACGGCTACGAGCAGTACTTC	CASSSPGDGYEQYF